The clone carrying this TCR beta chain was found a few times. Per germline, CDR1 KGHSH and CDR2 LQKENI. The CDR3 runs 16 residues. V was trimmed by 1 base and J by 0 bases, leaving 13 bases between them. TCRdb redid the calling of the RT-PCR reads with MiXCR, one entry per CDR3 protein. The sample carries around 700,000 distinct CDR3 sequences, more than 13% recorded once. This chain joins TRBV18 and TRBJ2-7; D tentatively reads TRBD1 or TRBD2 (5 bases each). The receptor was isolated from a female donor in good health, serving as a healthy control. The sequencing sample was made of memory CD4+ T cells from blood. The chain's CDR3 is CASSPLIGTGSYEQYF. CDR3 DNA: TGTGCCAGCTCACCACTTATCGGGACGGGCTCCTACGAGCAGTACTTC.